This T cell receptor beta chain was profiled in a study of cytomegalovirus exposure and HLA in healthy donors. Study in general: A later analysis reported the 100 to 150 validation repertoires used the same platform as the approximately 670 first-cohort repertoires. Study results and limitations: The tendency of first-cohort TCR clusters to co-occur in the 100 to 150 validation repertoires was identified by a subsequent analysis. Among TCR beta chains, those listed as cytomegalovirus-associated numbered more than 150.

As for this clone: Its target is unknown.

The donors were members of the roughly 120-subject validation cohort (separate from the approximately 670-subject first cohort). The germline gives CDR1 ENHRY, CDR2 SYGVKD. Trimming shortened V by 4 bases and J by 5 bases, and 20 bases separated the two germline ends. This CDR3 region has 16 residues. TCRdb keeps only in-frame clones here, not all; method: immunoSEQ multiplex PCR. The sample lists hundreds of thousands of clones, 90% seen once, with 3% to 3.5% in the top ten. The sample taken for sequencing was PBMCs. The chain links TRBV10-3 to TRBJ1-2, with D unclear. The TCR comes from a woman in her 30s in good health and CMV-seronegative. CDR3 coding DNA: TGTGCCATCAGTGCCCCAATGCGTGGCGGAGAATATGGCTACACCTTC. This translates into CAISAPMRGGEYGYTF.